Each of the 19 T cell receptor beta chains below was sequenced from the same sample in a study of blood T cell repertoires in COVID-19. The repertoire was sequenced with immunoSEQ multiplex PCR; TCRdb's copy has only in-frame clones and lacks some. The profile covers some 64,000 clones, with around four fifths appearing a single time and about 14% taken by the ten largest. The sequenced sample consisted of peripheral blood. All receptors come from a man aged 60 to 69 with COVID-19, enrolled during active disease.

This chain uses TRBV7-9 with TRBJ2-7; TRBD1 matches 10 bases. CDR1 is SEHNR and CDR2 is FQNEAQ in the germline V gene (reference sequence). This CDR3 is 16 amino acids long. J was trimmed by 2 bases and V by 5 bases; bases with no gene match: 9. CDR3 sequence reads: CASSAHRGQGTYEQYF. In DNA form, the CDR3 reads TGTGCCAGCAGCGCCCACCGGGGACAGGGGACCTACGAGCAGTACTTC.

This sequence joins TRBV4-1 and TRBJ1-4; D may be TRBD1 (5 bases). V lost 4 bases and J lost 8, with 11 bases in between. CDR3 size: 13 residues. CDR1 and CDR2 (germline): MGHRA, YSYEKL. The CDR3: CASSRFDSEKLFF. The CDR3 region has the DNA TGCGCCAGCAGCCGATTTGACAGCGAAAAACTGTTTTTT.

This clone was detected ten times or more. The rearrangement links TRBV2 to TRBJ1-1; TRBD1 might be the D (5 bases). This CDR3 contains 14 residues. CDR1 and CDR2 from the germline V gene are SNHLY and FYNNEI. The V and J ends lost 7 bases and 3 bases respectively, with 15 bases between them. DNA of the CDR3: TGTGCCAGCACCTCCCAGGGTGCGGACACTGAAGCTTTCTTT. Encoded protein: CASTSQGADTEAFF.

This clone was observed a handful of times. The chain combines TRBV10-3 with TRBJ2-2; D unresolved. The CDR3 consists of 14 residues. V lost 4 bases and J 4 bases, leaving 10 bases between the germline ends. The germline V gene encodes CDR1 ENHRY and CDR2 SYGVKD. The CDR3 DNA sequence: TGTGCCATCAGTGCTGCGGAGCGCACCGGGGAGCTGTTTTTT. Amino acids: CAISAAERTGELFF.

The chain links TRBV3-1 (or the pseudogene TRBV3-2) to TRBJ2-7; D ambiguous. This CDR3 comprises 13 residues. With 2 bases removed from V and 7 bases from J, the gap between germline ends came to 12 bases. Germline values: CDR1 LGHDT, CDR2 YNNKEL (reference sequence). The CDR3 loop reads CASSQPMTGEQYF. CDR3 coding DNA: TGTGCCAGCAGCCAACCAATGACCGGGGAGCAGTACTTC.

The chain uses TRBV24-1 and TRBJ2-1; weak D call: TRBD2 (6 bases). This CDR3 has 15 residues. Germline values: CDR1 KGHDR, CDR2 SFDVKD. Trimming left V 1 base short and J 6 bases short, with 12 bases between. CDR3 residues: CATSDFRREPNEQFF. CDR3 bases: TGTGCCACCAGTGATTTTCGACGGGAGCCCAATGAGCAGTTCTTC.

The rearrangement joins TRBV23-1 to TRBJ2-7, with 12 bases fitting TRBD2. TRBV23-1 qualifies as an ORF whose function is uncertain. This CDR3 spans 19 amino acids. V shed 2 bases and J 6 bases; nucleotides not matched to a gene: 17. This CDR3 is CASSQGRDRETSGGREQYF. The DNA of the CDR3 is TGCGCCAGCAGTCAAGGCCGGGACAGGGAAACTAGCGGGGGGCGCGAGCAGTACTTC.

This sequence joins TRBV19 and TRBJ1-6, with 7 bases fitting TRBD1. With V trimmed by 6 bases and J by 3 bases, 8 bases remained unmatched. The CDR3 sequence is 16 residues long. The germline V gene encodes CDR1 LNHDA and CDR2 SQIVND (reference sequence). The CDR3 sequence: CASSPRDRYYNSPLHF. CDR3 nucleotides: TGTGCCAGTAGCCCCCGGGACAGATACTATAATTCACCCCTCCACTTT. Full variable domain (rest looked up from reference TRBV19 and TRBJ1-6): DGGITQSPKYLFRKEGQNVTLSCEQNLNHDAMYWYRQDPGQGLRLIYYSQIVNDFQKGDIAEGYSVSREKKESFPLTVTSAQKNPTAFYLCASSPRDRYYNSPLHFGNGTRLTVT.

The chain employs TRBV18 and TRBJ2-7, with 10 bases that match TRBD2. Germline V gene lookup returns CDR1 KGHSH and CDR2 LQKENI. This CDR3 has 15 residues. The V segment lost 3 bases and the J segment 4 bases; nucleotides outside the gene matches: 6. Here the CDR3 DNA reads TGTGCCAGCTCACCGCCTTCTAGCGGGAGATACGAGCAGTACTTC. This gives the protein CASSPPSSGRYEQYF.

The chain has TRBV6-6 and TRBJ2-2; no clear D gene. The V end lost 0 bases, the J end lost 0 bases, and 8 bases lay between the germline ends. CDR1 MNHNY and CDR2 SVGAGI come from the germline V gene (reference sequence). The length of the CDR3 is 16 residues. This CDR3 reads CASSYSDNSNTGELFF. In DNA, the CDR3 is TGTGCCAGCAGTTACTCTGACAACTCGAACACCGGGGAGCTGTTTTTT.

The chain employs TRBV7-3 and TRBJ2-5; D not certain. There are 13 residues in the CDR3. Trimming stripped 3 bases from V and 5 bases from J, with 10 bases between. Germline CDR1 reads SGHTA; CDR2 reads FQGTGA. The CDR3 DNA is TGTGCCAGCAGCTTTGGCGGCTGGGAGACCCAGTACTTC. This encodes CASSFGGWETQYF. The entire variable domain, with the rest obtained from reference TRBV7-3 and TRBJ2-5, is as follows: GAGVSQTPSNKVTEKGKYVELRCDPISGHTALYWYRQSLGQGPEFLIYFQGTGAADDSGLPNDRFFAVRPEGSVSTLKIQRTERGDSAVYLCASSFGGWETQYFGPGTRLLVL.

The chain employs TRBV29-1 and TRBJ2-2; possible D gene TRBD2, 6 bases. The CDR3 has 13 amino acids. CDR1 is SQVTM and CDR2 is ANQGSEA in the germline V gene. V was trimmed by 4 bases and J by 7 bases, leaving 13 bases between them. CDR3 in amino acids: CSVGQGGDGELFF. CDR3 DNA: TGCAGCGTTGGGCAGGGCGGGGACGGGGAGCTGTTTTTT.

The chain links TRBV29-1 to TRBJ2-2; TRBD2 aligns across 8 bases. The CDR3 length is 14 residues. Per germline, CDR1 SQVTM and CDR2 ANQGSEA. Germline trimming cut 6 bases from V and 1 base from J; bases unmatched to any gene: 4. This CDR3 reads CSVIAGLNTGELFF. In nucleotides, the CDR3 is TGCAGCGTCATAGCGGGATTGAACACCGGGGAGCTGTTTTTT.

Details on this clone: Relative to the germline gene, one junction end is altered; a read error may explain this. The CDR3 loop reads CASGLSGTVGTSRDTQYF. In nucleotides, the CDR3 is TGTGCTAGTGGTTTGTCCGGGACCGTCGGGACTAGCAGAGATACGCAGTATTTT. V and J are TRBV12-5 and TRBJ2-3; 9 positions agree with TRBD2. CDR1 is LGHNT and CDR2 is FRNRAP in the germline V gene. This CDR3 region has 18 residues.

This sequence joins TRBV28 and TRBJ2-7, with TRBD2 identical over 7 bases. J lost 6 bases, V lost 0 bases, and 8 bases had no gene match. Germline values: CDR1 MDHEN, CDR2 SYDVKM. This CDR3 spans 15 amino acids. The CDR3 DNA reads as TGTGCCAGCAGTTTATGGGATTCTAGCGGAGTCGAGCAGTACTTC. It encodes CASSLWDSSGVEQYF.

DNA for the CDR3: TGTGCCAGCAGCTACAGTACATACGAGCAGTACTTC. Translating gives CASSYSTYEQYF. The gene calls are TRBV3-1 (or the pseudogene TRBV3-2) and TRBJ2-7; D is unclear. The CDR3 is made up of 12 amino acids. The germline V gene encodes CDR1 LGHDT and CDR2 YNNKEL (reference sequence). The germline V and J ends were trimmed by 5 bases and 4 bases, with 9 bases remaining between them.

This clone was found a few times. V usage is TRBV3-1 (or the pseudogene TRBV3-2) and J usage is TRBJ1-5, with D unclear. Germline V gene lookup returns CDR1 LGHDT and CDR2 YNNKEL (reference sequence). Trimming took off 4 bases at V and 7 bases at J, with 8 bases between the two ends. The CDR3 has 12 residues. In DNA, the CDR3 is TGTGCCAGCAGCCTAGCGGACCAGCCCCAGCATTTT. It encodes CASSLADQPQHF.

This clone came up once. CDR3 sequence (DNA): TGTGCCAGCAGCTCCGGAGGGGACAGGCAGTACTTC. This codes for CASSSGGDRQYF. The chain has TRBV7-9 and TRBJ2-7; tentative D call: TRBD1 (7 bases). CDR1 and CDR2 (germline): SEHNR, FQNEAQ (reference sequence). V shed 4 bases and J shed 9 bases, with 13 bases lying between them. The length of the CDR3 is 12 residues.

This chain joins TRBV5-1 and TRBJ2-7; 9 positions agree with TRBD1. There are 15 residues in the CDR3. The V gene end was trimmed by 4 bases and the J gene end by 5 bases; junction bases not matched to a gene: 10. Germline CDR1 is SGHRS and CDR2 is YFSETQ. CDR3: CASSVNRGRVDEQYF. The CDR3 DNA reads as TGCGCCAGCAGCGTAAACAGGGGGCGCGTCGACGAGCAGTACTTC.